This T cell receptor (beta chain) appears in the sequencing data of a study of metastatic and nonmetastatic thyroid tumors. Looking at the study overall: Thyroid patients, malignant and benign, had repertoires compared across blood and tumor or nodule tissue.

Using MiXCR, TCRdb reanalyzed the PCR reads. Of roughly 20,000 clones listed, roughly 16% are singletons. Germline V gene data show CDR1 as SGHVS and CDR2 as FNYEAQ. CDR3 size: 13 residues. V was trimmed by 5 bases and J by 3 bases, leaving 11 bases between them. The sample holds many counts of this clone. Ahead of thyroid surgery, no patient had received treatment of any kind. The specimen was tumor tissue. The chain links TRBV7-6 to TRBJ2-7, with no clear D. This TCR was recovered from a female donor with papillary thyroid cancer or a benign thyroid nodule (not recorded which). Some clones in this sample may be carry-over from other donors' samples. The CDR3, as DNA: TGTGCCAGCAGCCCCTCGTGGGGCTACGAGCAGTACTTC. As protein: CASSPSWGYEQYF.